This TCR beta chain was sequenced during a study of T cells in Graves' hyperthyroidism and ophthalmopathy. Study in general: Peripheral blood was taken when the disease was first diagnosed, before any treatment began. General observations from the study: Blood also held most thyroid clonotypes expanded beyond 0.001.

The CDR3 runs 15 residues. Germline V CDR1 and CDR2: DFQATT, SNEGSKA (reference sequence). The germline V and J ends were trimmed by 6 bases and 0 bases, with 15 bases remaining between them. Uncontrolled infection, other autoimmune disease, pregnancy or lactation barred patients from enrollment. This clonotype appeared many times. Antigen: not known. Authors of the study amplified TCR beta CDR3 regions from RNA transcripts. In the first-round RT-PCR of the TCR CDR3, the HTBI primer set was used. TCRdb analysed the multiplex PCR reads with MiXCR anew, one entry per CDR3 protein. The sample yields approximately 400,000 distinct CDR3 sequences, more than 15% seen once.

This chain joins TRBV20-1 and TRBJ2-1, with D possibly being TRBD1 (7 bases). This TCR was recovered from a woman aged 18-30 years with Graves' hyperthyroidism. The sample comprised blood. CDR3 loop: CSALSRGASYNEQFF. CDR3 DNA sequence: TGCAGTGCCCTCTCCAGGGGGGCCTCCTACAATGAGCAGTTCTTC.